A selection of T cell receptor beta chains follows, all from one sample in a study of cytomegalovirus exposure and HLA in healthy donors. The table came from immunoSEQ multiplex PCR; TCRdb's copy has only in-frame clones and leaves some out. This sample carries 150,000 to 200,000 clones, approximately 70% of them seen once, and the ten largest clones take roughly 6.6%. The sample comprised PBMCs. The receptors come from a middle-aged man in good health and CMV-seropositive. CDR3s include the opening cysteine and the closing phenylalanine or tryptophan. The D gene is left open where the match is weak. Rows may omit the clone size; those that give it use once, few, many or a size class.

J: TRBJ1-2; size: NA; V: TRBV20-1; D: NA; DNA: TGCAGTGCCTATAAAGAATTCGGCTACACCTTC; CDR3: CSAYKEFGYTF
J: TRBJ2-5; size: NA; V: TRBV6-5; D: NA; DNA: TGTGCCAGCAAACAAACGACAGGCTTGGGGACCCAGTACTTC; CDR3: CASKQTTGLGTQYF
J: TRBJ1-1; size: NA; V: TRBV4-3; D: NA; DNA: TGCGCCAGCAGCCAAGACTCCAGCACTGAAGCTTTCTTT; CDR3: CASSQDSSTEAFF
J: TRBJ2-1; size: NA; V: TRBV7-9; D: TRBD2; DNA: TGTGCCAGCAGCTGGGCGGGGGGGAGGGATGAGCAGTTCTTC; CDR3: CASSWAGGRDEQFF
J: TRBJ2-7; size: once; V: TRBV7-9; D: TRBD2; DNA: TGTGCCAGCAGCCCAGCCGGGGGGTGGGAGCAGTACTTC; CDR3: CASSPAGGWEQYF
J: TRBJ1-1; size: once; V: TRBV28; D: NA; DNA: TGTGCCAGCAGCGTCCGGCAGGGGATGGCTTTCTTT; CDR3: CASSVRQGMAFF
J: TRBJ2-7; size: NA; V: TRBV28; D: TRBD2; DNA: TGTGCCAGCTCCGGGACTACGAGTTACGAGCAGTACTTC; CDR3: CASSGTTSYEQYF
J: TRBJ1-6; size: NA; V: TRBV4-1; D: NA; DNA: TGCGCCAGCAGCCAAGGACTGAGCTCCTATAATTCACCCCTCCACTTT; CDR3: CASSQGLSSYNSPLHF
J: TRBJ2-2; size: NA; V: TRBV15; D: TRBD2; DNA: TGTGCCACCAGCAGATATAGCGGGGCCTCGTCTGGGGAGCTGTTTTTT; CDR3: CATSRYSGASSGELFF
J: TRBJ1-6; size: NA; V: TRBV5-1; D: TRBD1; DNA: TGCGCCAGCAGCTTGGATTCGGACAGGGAGAAATCCTATAATTCACCCCTCCACTTT; CDR3: CASSLDSDREKSYNSPLHF
J: TRBJ1-2; size: few; V: TRBV19; D: TRBD1; DNA: TGTGCCAGTACCCTGGACAGGAACTATGGCTACACCTTC; CDR3: CASTLDRNYGYTF
J: TRBJ1-5; size: few; V: TRBV4-1; D: NA; DNA: TGCGCCAGCAGCCAAGTCCGGGGGATCAATCAGCCCCAGCATTTT; CDR3: CASSQVRGINQPQHF
J: TRBJ1-4; size: NA; V: TRBV4-3; D: NA; DNA: TGCGCCAGCAGCCAAGATCGACACACCTTGGATGAAAAACTGTTTTTT; CDR3: CASSQDRHTLDEKLFF
J: TRBJ2-7; size: NA; V: TRBV4-1; D: TRBD1; DNA: TGCGCCAGCAGCCAAGGGACAGGGGCGATCAACGAGCAGTACTTC; CDR3: CASSQGTGAINEQYF
J: TRBJ2-7; size: few; V: TRBV7-9; D: NA; DNA: TGTGCCAGCAGGAACAGCAGGGGTCGGAGCTCCTACGAGCAGTACTTC; CDR3: CASRNSRGRSSYEQYF
J: TRBJ2-7; size: few; V: TRBV5-1; D: NA; DNA: TGCGCCAGCAGCTCGTCTTCAGGATCCGACGCCTACGAGCAGTACTTC; CDR3: CASSSSSGSDAYEQYF
J: TRBJ1-1; size: NA; V: TRBV7-9; D: NA; DNA: TGTGCCAGCAGCTTATCTACAGGTGCCTGTGAAGCTTTCTTT; CDR3: CASSLSTGACEAFF
J: TRBJ2-7; size: NA; V: TRBV7-9; D: NA; DNA: TGTGCCAGCAGCTTAGGGAGGCCATCTTCCTACGAGCAGTACTTC; CDR3: CASSLGRPSSYEQYF
J: TRBJ1-1; size: NA; V: TRBV5-1; D: NA; DNA: TGCGCCAGCAGCTTGGCGCAGGGAAACACTGAAGCTTTCTTT; CDR3: CASSLAQGNTEAFF
J: TRBJ1-1; size: NA; V: TRBV5-4; D: NA; DNA: TGTGCCAGCAGCTTGGATAATGCGGGTCGGGGGGGCACTGAAGCTTTCTTT; CDR3: CASSLDNAGRGGTEAFF
J: TRBJ1-4; size: NA; V: TRBV6-1; D: NA; DNA: TGTGCCAGCAGTGAAGCAGCAGGGTTTAATGAAAAACTGTTTTTT; CDR3: CASSEAAGFNEKLFF
J: TRBJ2-7; size: NA; V: TRBV11-2; D: NA; DNA: TGTGCCAGCAGCCCGAGAGCCGGGAACCAACGAAACGACTACGAGCAGTACTTC; CDR3: CASSPRAGNQRNDYEQYF
J: TRBJ2-3; size: NA; V: TRBV4-3; D: TRBD2; DNA: TGCGCCAGCAGCCTCTCTAGCGGGGGGGCCTCGGCGCAGTATTTT; CDR3: CASSLSSGGASAQYF